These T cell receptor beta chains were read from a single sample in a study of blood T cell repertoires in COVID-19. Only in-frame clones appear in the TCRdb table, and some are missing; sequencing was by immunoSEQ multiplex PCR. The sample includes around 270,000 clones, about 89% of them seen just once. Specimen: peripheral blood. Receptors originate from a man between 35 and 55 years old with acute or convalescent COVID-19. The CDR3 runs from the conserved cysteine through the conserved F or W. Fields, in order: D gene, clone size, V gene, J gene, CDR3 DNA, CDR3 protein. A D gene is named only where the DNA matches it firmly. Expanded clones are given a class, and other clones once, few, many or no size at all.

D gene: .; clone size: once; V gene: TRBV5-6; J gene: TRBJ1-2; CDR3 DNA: TGTGCCAGCAGCCCCGGGGGGGGGACAAGAAACTATGGCTACACCTTC; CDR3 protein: CASSPGGGTRNYGYTF
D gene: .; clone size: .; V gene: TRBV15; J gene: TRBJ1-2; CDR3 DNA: TGTGCCACCAGCAGAGTGGGCAGGGCAGATGGCTACACCTTC; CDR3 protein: CATSRVGRADGYTF
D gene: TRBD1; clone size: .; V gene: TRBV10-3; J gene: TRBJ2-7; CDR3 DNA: TGTGCCATGGGGACAGCCAGCTTAGGGGAGCAGTACTTC; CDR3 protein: CAMGTASLGEQYF
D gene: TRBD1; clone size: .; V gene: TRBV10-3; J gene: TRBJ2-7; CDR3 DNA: TGTGCCATCAGCGGGACAGGGCCCTCCTACGAGCAGTACTTC; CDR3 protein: CAISGTGPSYEQYF
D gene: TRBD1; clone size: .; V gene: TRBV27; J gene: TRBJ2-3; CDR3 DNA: TGTGCCAGCCCCCCTAGGGGGACAGGGCGGATAGATACGCAGTATTTT; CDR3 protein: CASPPRGTGRIDTQYF
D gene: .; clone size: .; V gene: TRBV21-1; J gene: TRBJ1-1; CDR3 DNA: TGTGCCAGCAGAAAAATTATCCGGGACAGGGGAGAAGCTTTCTTT; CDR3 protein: CASRKIIRDRGEAFF
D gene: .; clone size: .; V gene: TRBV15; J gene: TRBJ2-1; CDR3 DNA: TGTGCCACCAGCAGAGAAGGGGCAGCCTACAATGAGCAGTTCTTC; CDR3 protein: CATSREGAAYNEQFF
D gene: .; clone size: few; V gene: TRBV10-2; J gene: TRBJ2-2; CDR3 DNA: TGCGCCAGCAACGACAGGAGGAACACCGGGGAGCTGTTTTTT; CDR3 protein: CASNDRRNTGELFF
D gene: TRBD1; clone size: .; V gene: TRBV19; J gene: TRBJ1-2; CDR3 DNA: TGTGCCAGTAGTACGGACAGGTTTGGAGGCTACACCTTC; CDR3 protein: CASSTDRFGGYTF
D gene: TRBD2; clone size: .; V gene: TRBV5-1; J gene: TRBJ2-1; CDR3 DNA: TGCGCCAGCTCAGCGGGGCCACACAATGAGCAGTTCTTC; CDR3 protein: CASSAGPHNEQFF
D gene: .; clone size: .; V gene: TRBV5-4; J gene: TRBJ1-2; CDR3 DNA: TGTGCCAGCAGCTTGAATAGGGGCTATGGCTACACCTTC; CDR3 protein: CASSLNRGYGYTF
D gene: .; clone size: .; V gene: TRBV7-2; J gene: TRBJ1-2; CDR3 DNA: TGTGCCAGCAGCCTGAGGGTTGGTAACTATGGCTACACCTTC; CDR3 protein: CASSLRVGNYGYTF
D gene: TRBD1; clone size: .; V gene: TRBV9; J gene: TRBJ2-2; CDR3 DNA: TGTGCCAGCAGCGGGACCGGGACAGGGAATATCGGGGAGCTGTTTTTT; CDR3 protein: CASSGTGTGNIGELFF
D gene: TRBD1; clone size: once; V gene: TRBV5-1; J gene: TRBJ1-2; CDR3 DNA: TGCGCCAGCAGCTCCTCCGGGACAGGGTTCGGCTACACCTTC; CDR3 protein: CASSSSGTGFGYTF
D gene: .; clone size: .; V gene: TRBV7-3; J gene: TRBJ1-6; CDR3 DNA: TGTGCCAGCAGCTCTCAAAACTCGGGTTCGCCCCTCCACTTT; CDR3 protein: CASSSQNSGSPLHF
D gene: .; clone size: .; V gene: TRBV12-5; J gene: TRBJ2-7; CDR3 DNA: TGTGCTAGTGGCCCTCCCTACGAGCAGTACTTC; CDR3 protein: CASGPPYEQYF
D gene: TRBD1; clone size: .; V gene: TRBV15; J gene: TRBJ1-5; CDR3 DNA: TGTGCCACCAGCAGGCTAGACAGGGACCATCAGCCCCAGCATTTT; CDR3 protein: CATSRLDRDHQPQHF
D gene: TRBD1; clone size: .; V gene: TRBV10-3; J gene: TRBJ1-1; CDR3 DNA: TGTGCCATCAGTTTGGCAGGGGGCGGGGACACTGAAGCTTTCTTT; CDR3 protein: CAISLAGGGDTEAFF
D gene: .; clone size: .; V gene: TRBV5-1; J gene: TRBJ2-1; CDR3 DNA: TGCGCCAGCACATCAGGGGATGCAGAGTACAATGAGCAGTTCTTC; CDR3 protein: CASTSGDAEYNEQFF
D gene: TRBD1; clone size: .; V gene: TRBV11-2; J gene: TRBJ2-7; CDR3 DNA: TGTGCCAGCAGCTTACCCCCAGGGGGCCACGAGCAGTACTTC; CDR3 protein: CASSLPPGGHEQYF
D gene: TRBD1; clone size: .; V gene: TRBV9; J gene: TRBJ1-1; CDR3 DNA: TGTGCCAGCAGCTCCAGGGGGCTGAACACTGAAGCTTTCTTT; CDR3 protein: CASSSRGLNTEAFF
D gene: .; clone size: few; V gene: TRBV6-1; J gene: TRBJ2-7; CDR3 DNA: TGTGCCAGCAGTGAAAACTTTCTTTACGAGCAGTACTTC; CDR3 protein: CASSENFLYEQYF